Below are 11 T cell receptor beta chains sequenced from a single sample in a study of blood T cell repertoires in COVID-19. Assay used: immunoSEQ multiplex PCR; TCRdb lists only in-frame clones, some missing. The sample lists around 190,000 clones; roughly nine tenths were seen once. Sequenced material: peripheral blood. The receptors shown here come from a man in his 70s with active or convalescent COVID-19.

V gene TRBV19 combines with J gene TRBJ1-2, with D unclear. The V and J ends lost 10 bases and 8 bases respectively, with 23 bases between them. This CDR3 spans 14 amino acids. Germline V lookup: CDR1 LNHDA, CDR2 SQIVND (reference sequence). CDR3 DNA: TGTGCCACCCAGACGGGTGGAGGGTTTGGGGGCTACACCTTC. Encoded protein: CATQTGGGFGGYTF. Using reference TRBV19 and TRBJ1-2 for the parts outside the CDR3, the full variable domain is DGGITQSPKYLFRKEGQNVTLSCEQNLNHDAMYWYRQDPGQGLRLIYYSQIVNDFQKGDIAEGYSVSREKKESFPLTVTSAQKNPTAFYLCATQTGGGFGGYTFGSGTRLTVV.

The rearrangement uses TRBV7-9 and TRBJ1-2; D call uncertain. CDR3 length: 13 residues. Trimming pared 1 base from V and 6 bases from J, leaving 9 bases between. The germline V gene has CDR1 SEHNR and CDR2 FQNEAQ (reference sequence). CDR3 DNA: TGTGCCAGCAGCTTAGAACAGATGCATGGCTACACCTTC. Amino acid sequence: CASSLEQMHGYTF.

The gene calls are TRBV6-2 or TRBV6-3 and TRBJ2-1; possible D gene TRBD1, 5 bases. CDR1 and CDR2 (germline): MNHEY, SVGEGT. Trimming cost V 3 bases and J 6 bases, with 12 bases left between them. The CDR3 totals 14 residues. The CDR3 region has the DNA TGTGCCAGCAGTTATTATGTAGGGGCCAATGAGCAGTTCTTC. As protein: CASSYYVGANEQFF.

Points on this clone: Additional DNA sequences in this sample encode the identical CDR3. The gene calls are TRBV11-3 and TRBJ2-1, with D perhaps matching TRBD1 (6 bases). The CDR3 consists of 13 residues. V was pared by 3 bases and J by 4 bases, with 7 bases between. From germline, CDR1 is SGHNT and CDR2 YENEEA. The CDR3 nucleotides are TGTGCCAGCAGCTTGGACAGATACAATGAGCAGTTCTTC. Translated: CASSLDRYNEQFF.

CDR3 DNA sequence: TGCGCCAGCAGCTTGGGGGGGACACTGAACACTGAAGCTTTCTTT. Residues: CASSLGGTLNTEAFF. The chain employs TRBV5-1 and TRBJ1-1, with D perhaps TRBD1 (6 bases). CDR1 is SGHRS, CDR2 YFSETQ, per germline. This CDR3 comprises 15 residues. V was clipped by 0 bases and J by 0 bases, with 9 bases between them.

The chain links TRBV4-1 to TRBJ1-3, with D possibly TRBD1 on 6 matching bases. Germline V gene lookup returns CDR1 MGHRA and CDR2 YSYEKL. The V and J ends lost 0 bases and 6 bases respectively, with 24 bases between them. This CDR3 contains 19 residues. CDR3 protein: CASSQEPPSWGHAENTIYF. In DNA, the CDR3 is TGCGCCAGCAGCCAAGAACCTCCCTCTTGGGGGCACGCGGAAAACACCATATATTTT.

The chain couples TRBV2 to TRBJ2-7; 8 bases fit TRBD1. Germline values: CDR1 SNHLY, CDR2 FYNNEI. Trimming removed 2 bases from V and 4 bases from J; junction bases left unmatched: 13. The CDR3 length is 17 residues. This CDR3 reads CASSEPVFGQGNYEQYF. The CDR3 nucleotides are TGTGCCAGCAGTGAACCCGTCTTTGGACAGGGAAATTACGAGCAGTACTTC.

This chain connects TRBV7-9 to TRBJ1-2; D might be TRBD1 (5 bases). Germline-derived CDR1 and CDR2 are SEHNR and FQNEAQ (reference sequence). V shed 3 bases and J shed 2 bases, with 7 bases lying between them. This CDR3 spans 13 amino acids. The CDR3 DNA sequence: TGTGCCAGCAGCTTCGGGGGGAACTATGGCTACACCTTC. Protein sequence: CASSFGGNYGYTF.

The chain uses TRBV18 and TRBJ2-3; 7 bases are shared with TRBD2. V lost 3 bases, J lost 5 bases, and 11 bases stayed unmatched. CDR1 is KGHSH and CDR2 is LQKENI in the germline V gene. This CDR3 contains 16 residues. The CDR3 protein is CASSPRSSSGGDTQYF. CDR3 sequence (DNA): TGTGCCAGCTCACCCCGGTCCTCATCGGGGGGAGATACGCAGTATTTT.

The chain recombines TRBV5-1 with TRBJ1-3, with unresolved D. The CDR3 has 17 amino acids. Germline CDR1 reads SGHRS; CDR2 reads YFSETQ. V lost 1 base to trimming and J lost 0 bases, with 14 bases between them. The CDR3 bases are TGCGCCAGCAGCTTGTACACAGCCCGAGACTCTGGAAACACCATATATTTT. Its protein product is CASSLYTARDSGNTIYF.

CDR3 loop: CASTSSPNNYGYTF. Here the CDR3 DNA reads TGTGCCAGCACCTCGTCCCCTAACAACTATGGCTACACCTTC. The V gene is TRBV28, the J gene TRBJ1-2, with unresolved D. The CDR3 runs 14 residues. V lost 7 bases and J lost 2, with 14 bases in between. CDR1 and CDR2 from the germline V gene are MDHEN and SYDVKM.